This T cell receptor (beta chain) is from a study of tumor-infiltrating lymphocytes in primary liver carcinoma (dated by TCRdb to about 2017). Turning to the overall study: The five patients, three men and two women aged 30 to 69 years, had hepatocellular carcinoma (four) or combined HCC and intrahepatic cholangiocarcinoma (one). The five patients had tumors staged T1-T3 N0M0, with maximum diameters ranging from about 4.2 to 10 cm. Roughly 3.5 to 7.5 million productive TCRbeta reads were obtained per sample, and no significant difference in read depth was found between tissue types. Across five regions of each liver tumor, along with adjacent normal tissue and blood, the study brought together TCRbeta repertoire sequencing, expression microarrays and whole-exome sequencing. A total of roughly 35 specimens from 5 patients underwent TCRbeta repertoire sequencing, comprising roughly 25 tumor regions, 5 adjacent noncancerous liver tissues and 5 peripheral blood samples. Agilent mRNA microarray profiling was performed on the 25 tumor region samples to relate TCRbeta repertoire diversity to the local molecular phenotype. Repertoires from technical replicates were highly reproducible, with mean shared-clone rates around 0.89 and correlation coefficients above 0.95. The research as a whole found: Bulk unsorted samples precluded comparing CD4+ and CD8+ T cell repertoires. Pairs of tumor regions showed greater repertoire overlap (mean roughly 35%) than tumor-adjacent pairs (roughly 17%) or tumor-blood pairs (approximately 15%), which is consistent with antigen-driven expansion. Only five or six patients were included in the study, and the authors note that the findings should be validated in a larger study. Only the TCR beta chain was sequenced, which likely underestimates true repertoire diversity because unpaired alpha chains were not captured. A significantly larger repertoire fraction was made up by the top 250 clones in tumors than in blood (p = 0.039). Only about 8-24% of top clones were present in all five regions of a tumor, suggesting spatial heterogeneity of tumor-infiltrating T cells.

Comment on this clonotype: Its cognate antigen has yet to be identified. The junction differs from germline at one of its ends, possibly a read error.

Without any cell sorting, total RNA and DNA were extracted together from 20-30 mg of bulk tissue using the AllPrep DNA/RNA mini kit. Between late 2015 and 2016, 5 or 6 patients in China with histopathologically diagnosed primary liver carcinoma had their tumors surgically resected. At the time of sampling, the patients had chronic HBV infection and had not received any treatment. Five spatially separated regions were sampled per tumor: superior, inferior, left-lateral and right-lateral poles, plus the tumor centre. Histology showed that every tumor sample contained more than 75% viable tumor cells. Each fresh piece of tumor and adjacent tissue was cut in two, with one half stored in RNAlater at -80 degrees C and the other half sent for histology. The CDR3 goes from the cysteine to the phenylalanine over 17 residues. This entry keeps only the CDR3 DNA: 51 bases, framed from base 1. For CDR1 and CDR2, the germline V gene lists SGHAT and FQNNGV.

TCRbeta-specific cDNA was reverse-transcribed from approximately 0.5 ug total RNA using a constant-region primer and ProtoScript II reverse transcriptase. The TCRbeta libraries were prepared through three rounds of nested multiplex PCR following a slightly modified ARM-PCR procedure. Each of the first two PCR rounds ran for about 9 cycles and used multiplex TRBV1-TRBV30 forward primers together with a Cbeta reverse primer. Sample barcodes and Illumina adapters were attached in a final 25-cycle PCR using Deep VentR polymerase. Amplicons of 200-500 bp were gel-purified with a QIAquick gel extraction kit before sequencing. An Illumina HiSeq 2500 was used to sequence the TCRbeta amplicons, generating 250-bp paired-end reads. Per the authors' processing: Reads were quality-trimmed with Trimmomatic v0.33, and paired reads were merged with FLASH v1.2.11 to recover full CDR3 sequences. MiGEC v1.2.1b assigned V, D and J germline segments to the rearranged TCRbeta sequences. Clonotype statistics and Shannon-Wiener diversity indices were computed with VDJtools v1.0.0. Except for diversity analysis, only each sample's 250 most abundant clonotypes were used in subsequent analyses to reduce sampling bias. TCRdb reprocessed the public reads (quality trimming at Q25 with fastp, clone calling with MiXCR) and kept in-frame beta chains. CDR3 protein duplicates are merged, each entry listing the most common genes and DNA. The V and J calls and clone size come from TCRdb's table, not from the authors' own analysis. Recorded for this sample are approximately 24,000 distinct CDR3 sequences; around 79% of them occurred a single time. 45% to 50% of the sample is held by the ten biggest clonotypes.

The source material was liver tumor tissue from sampling region 3. The cell subset or site label on this specimen signifies: tumor region T3, left-lateral pole. The rearranged chain carries TRBV11-2 and TRBJ2-2, with TRBD2 perhaps the D gene, on 5 matching bases. This TCR was sampled from a man aged 35-49 years with primary liver carcinoma and hepatitis B virus infection. The nucleotide sequence is TGTGTCAGCAGCTTGGCATTAGGAAGGACGAACACCGGGGAGCTCTTTTTT. Its protein is CVSSLALGRTNTGELFF.